Following are 19 T cell receptor beta chains from one sample sequenced in a study of cytomegalovirus exposure and HLA in healthy donors. PCR was performed using 60 Vbeta and 13 Jbeta primers. The protocol was immunoSEQ multiplex PCR, while the TCRdb copy is restricted to in-frame clones and leaves out a portion. Here the sample spans about 150,000 clones, approximately 78% being singletons. The sequencing input was PBMCs. Receptors originate from a middle-aged woman in good health and CMV-seropositive.

The chain employs TRBV9 and TRBJ2-2; D not certain. Germline V gene sequence: CDR1 SGDLS, CDR2 YYNGEE. CDR3 length equals 13 residues. V dropped 1 base and J dropped 12 bases, with 13 bases sitting between them. DNA for the CDR3: TGTGCCAGCAGCGTATTTCCCTCCGTTCAGCTGTTTTTT. Translation: CASSVFPSVQLFF. Looking up the rest from reference TRBV9 and TRBJ2-2 gives the full variable domain: DSGVTQTPKHLITATGQRVTLRCSPRSGDLSVYWYQQSLDQGLQFLIQYYNGEERAKGNILERFSAQQFPDLHSELNLSSLELGDSALYFCASSVFPSVQLFFGEGSRLTVL.

This clone showed up just a few times. The chain employs TRBV5-6 and TRBJ1-5, with 9 nucleotides matching TRBD1. V was pared by 3 bases and J by 7 bases, with 8 bases of the junction left unmatched. Germline V gives CDR1 SGHDT, CDR2 YYEEEE. This CDR3 contains 15 residues. This chain's CDR3 is CASSWGGDRDQPQHF. The CDR3 nucleotides are TGTGCCAGCAGCTGGGGAGGGGACAGGGACCAGCCCCAGCATTTT.

This clone was detected only once. The chain links TRBV2 to TRBJ2-1, with TRBD2 matching over 8 bases. Germline values: CDR1 SNHLY, CDR2 FYNNEI. This CDR3 spans 13 amino acids. The V and J ends lost 9 bases and 9 bases, in that order; junction bases with no gene match: 10. CDR3 coding DNA: TGTGCCAGTGTCTGGCGGGAGGAGGGTGAGCAGTTCTTC. Translated, it gives CASVWREEGEQFF.

This rearrangement joins TRBV29-1 to TRBJ1-2; D gene unclear. CDR3 length: 12 residues. V gave up 3 bases and J gave up 1 base, with 6 bases separating them. Per the germline V gene, CDR1 is SQVTM and CDR2 is ANQGSEA. Written as DNA, the CDR3 is TGCAGCGTTGATACAAGTAACTATGGCTACACCTTC. This sequence encodes CSVDTSNYGYTF.

This clone showed up just a few times. The chain carries TRBV5-4 and TRBJ2-3; a weak D match, TRBD2 (6 bases). Germline CDR1 is SGHNT and CDR2 is YYREEE (reference sequence). This CDR3 has 16 amino acids. The germline V and J ends were trimmed by 0 bases and 3 bases, with 14 bases remaining between them. This CDR3 is CASSLDSGIKTDTQYF. CDR3 nucleotide sequence: TGTGCCAGCAGCTTGGATAGCGGTATAAAAACAGATACGCAGTATTTT.

The chain recombines TRBV28 with TRBJ2-5; D is uncertain. The DNA end lines up better with TRBJ2-7; the J call may be wrong. Germline-derived CDR1 and CDR2 are MDHEN and SYDVKM. CDR3 length: 13 amino acids. The CDR3 DNA reads as TGTGCCAGCAGCAATACAGTCGCCTACGAGCAGTACTTC. Translating gives CASSNTVAYEQYF.

As regards this clone: The identical CDR3 is also encoded by other nucleotide sequences in the sample. The chain is built from TRBV4-3 and TRBJ1-2; D possibly corresponds to TRBD1 (5 bases). Trimming shortened V by 0 bases and J by 7 bases, and 15 bases separated the two germline ends. The CDR3 consists of 15 residues. CDR1 is LGHNA and CDR2 is YSLEER in the germline V gene. This CDR3 is CASSQDIGQGRGYTF. The DNA of the CDR3 is TGCGCCAGCAGCCAAGATATTGGCCAGGGCCGTGGCTACACCTTC.

The chain recombines TRBV6-4 with TRBJ1-1; no firm D call. With 5 bases removed from V and 1 base from J, the gap between germline ends came to 14 bases. This CDR3 contains 15 residues. Germline CDR1 and CDR2: MRHNA and SNTAGT. CDR3 residues: CASSLYGSRNTEAFF. CDR3 nucleotides: TGTGCCAGCAGTTTGTATGGCTCCAGGAACACTGAAGCTTTCTTT.

The V call is TRBV6-5, the J call TRBJ2-6, with D possibly being TRBD1 (5 bases). The germline V gene encodes CDR1 MNHEY and CDR2 SVGAGI. V gave up 5 bases and J gave up 2 bases, with 7 bases separating them. The CDR3 extends over 14 amino acids. CDR3 residues: CASSAGTGANVLTF. The DNA of the CDR3 is TGTGCCAGCAGTGCAGGGACTGGGGCCAACGTCCTGACTTTC.

This clone turned up a few times. This chain connects TRBV9 to TRBJ2-2, with 11 bases aligning to TRBD2. After removal of 3 bases from V and 8 bases from J, the junction contained 3 bases not matched to a gene. This CDR3 region has 14 residues. Germline V CDR1 and CDR2: SGDLS, YYNGEE. As DNA, the CDR3 is TGTGCCAGCAGCGAACTAGCGGGGGTGGGGGAGCTGTTTTTT. It is translated as CASSELAGVGELFF.

The chain has TRBV7-2 and TRBJ1-5; D is undetermined. The CDR3 loop spans 13 amino acids. V was pared by 3 bases and J by 2 bases, with 5 bases between. The germline V gene has CDR1 SGHTA and CDR2 FQGNSA. The CDR3 DNA reads TGTGCCAGCAGCTTTACGGGCAATCAGCCCCAGCATTTT. Translating gives CASSFTGNQPQHF. The variable domain in full, completed from reference TRBV7-2 and TRBJ1-5, reads GAGVSQSPSNKVTEKGKDVELRCDPISGHTALYWYRQSLGQGLEFLIYFQGNSAPDKSGLPSDRFSAERTGGSVSTLTIQRTQQEDSAVYLCASSFTGNQPQHFGDGTRLSIL.

V is TRBV28 and J is TRBJ1-6; no clear D. The length of the CDR3 is 13 residues. Trimming pared 7 bases from V and 7 bases from J, leaving 11 bases between. Germline V gives CDR1 MDHEN, CDR2 SYDVKM. This CDR3 is CASTPPGNSPLHF. CDR3 nucleotides: TGTGCCAGCACCCCCCCCGGGAATTCACCCCTCCACTTT.

The V call is TRBV5-6, the J call TRBJ1-4; 9 bases map to TRBD1. The V gene's germline CDR1 is SGHDT and CDR2 YYEEEE. The CDR3 sequence is 15 residues long. V gave up 0 bases and J gave up 5 bases; unmatched junction bases: 2. The CDR3 DNA follows: TGTGCCAGCAGCTTGGTAGGGACAGGGAATGAAAAACTGTTTTTT. Its protein is CASSLVGTGNEKLFF.

This clone is a singleton in its sample. The chain is built from TRBV19 and TRBJ1-1; D unresolved. The CDR3 length is 14 residues. V lost 7 bases and J lost 0, with 12 bases in between. Germline lookup yields CDR1 LNHDA and CDR2 SQIVND (reference sequence). The CDR3: CASMAVNMNTEAFF. The CDR3 bases are TGTGCCAGTATGGCAGTTAACATGAACACTGAAGCTTTCTTT.

This chain connects TRBV7-9 to TRBJ1-6; D unresolved. The germline V gene encodes CDR1 SEHNR and CDR2 FQNEAQ (reference sequence). The CDR3 has 17 amino acids. V was shortened by 5 bases and J by 0 bases, with 14 bases between the two germline ends. In DNA, the CDR3 is TGTGCCAGCAGCGCAACCCGGCGGGTCTCCTATAATTCACCCCTCCACTTT. Protein product: CASSATRRVSYNSPLHF.

The J gene is TRBJ2-3, the V gene TRBV7-9; tentatively, D is TRBD2 (6 bases). Trimming pared 5 bases from V and 6 bases from J, leaving 9 bases between. The germline CDR1 and CDR2 sequences are SEHNR and FQNEAQ (reference sequence). The CDR3 consists of 12 residues. The CDR3 DNA sequence: TGTGCCAGCAGCGGGGGACTGGATACGCAGTATTTT. Protein product: CASSGGLDTQYF.

The V gene is TRBV4-1, the J gene TRBJ2-3; the match to TRBD2 covers 8 bases. The ends lost 0 bases at V and 0 bases at J; junction bases unmatched: 2. This CDR3 has 16 residues. Germline assignment: CDR1 MGHRA and CDR2 YSYEKL. The CDR3 loop is CASSQDERGSTDTQYF. CDR3 nucleotides: TGCGCCAGCAGCCAAGATGAGCGGGGGAGCACAGATACGCAGTATTTT.

The chain links TRBV5-4 to TRBJ2-2; 9 bases line up with TRBD2. Looked up from germline, CDR1 is SGHNT and CDR2 is YYREEE (reference sequence). V lost 4 bases and J lost 4; bases outside the gene matches: 8. This CDR3 region has 16 residues. The CDR3 reads CASSPPGAGGTGELFF. As DNA, the CDR3 is TGTGCCAGCAGCCCCCCCGGAGCGGGGGGCACCGGGGAGCTGTTTTTT.

The rearrangement links TRBV28 to TRBJ1-2, with 8 positions matching TRBD1. V dropped 2 bases and J dropped 4; count of bases not matched to a gene: 12. The CDR3 has 17 residues. Germline values: CDR1 MDHEN, CDR2 SYDVKM. In nucleotides, the CDR3 is TGTGCCAGCAGTTTAACCCCCCCCGGACAGGGCTCCTATGGCTACACCTTC. Its translation is CASSLTPPGQGSYGYTF.